A selection of T cell receptor beta chains follows, all from one sample in a study of T cells after yellow fever vaccination. TCRdb fed the 5' RACE reads into MiXCR, producing one record per CDR3 protein. The sample lists around 310,000 distinct CDR3 sequences, roughly 3.5% seen once, with 20% to 25% in the top ten. The source material was PBMCs, sampled on the day of the yellow fever booster vaccination. The source is a man in his late teens or twenties who received the YFV17D yellow fever vaccine. The CDR3 runs from the conserved cysteine through the conserved F or W. The order of the fields is D gene, V gene, J gene, clone size, CDR3 protein, CDR3 DNA. D genes are given only for firm matches. Clone size is shown for a subset of rows, as once, few, many or a class of expanded clone.

>.|TRBV11-2|TRBJ2-2|.
CASSLRPETNTGELFF
TGTGCCAGCAGCTTAAGGCCAGAGACGAACACCGGGGAGCTGTTTTTT
>TRBD1|TRBV6-5|TRBJ1-2|few
CASSGQGAGGYTF
TGTGCCAGCAGTGGACAGGGGGCGGGTGGCTACACCTTC
>.|TRBV20-1|TRBJ1-1|.
CSERGGGTEAFF
TGCAGTGAGCGAGGGGGGGGCACTGAAGCTTTCTTT
>.|TRBV7-2|TRBJ1-6|many
CASSYPDNSPLHF
TGTGCCAGCAGCTACCCTGATAATTCACCCCTCCACTTT
>TRBD2|TRBV7-3|TRBJ2-1|many
CASSPTGGGAVYNEQFF
TGTGCCAGCAGCCCCACAGGCGGGGGGGCGGTTTACAATGAGCAGTTCTTC
>TRBD1|TRBV27|TRBJ1-3|few
CASSLTGRAGNTIYF
TGTGCCAGCAGTTTGACAGGGAGGGCCGGAAACACCATATATTTT
>.|TRBV19|TRBJ2-7|.
CASSMPGRRYEQYF
TGTGCCAGTAGTATGCCGGGACGGCGATACGAGCAGTACTTC
>.|TRBV25-1|TRBJ1-6|few
CASSGREPGSPLHF
TGTGCCAGCAGTGGCCGGGAGCCCGGTTCCCCCCTCCACTTT
>.|TRBV24-1|TRBJ2-3|.
CATSDRRGDTQYF
TGTGCCACCAGTGATCGGAGGGGAGATACGCAGTATTTT
>.|TRBV9|TRBJ1-2|few
CASKRRLDGPYGYTF
TGTGCCAGCAAGCGCCGCCTTGACGGACCCTATGGCTACACCTTC